This note documents a single TCR beta chain sequence. Its antigen is not known. Germline values: CDR1 SGDLS, CDR2 YYNGEE. CDR3 length: 15 amino acids. Using immunoSEQ multiplex PCR, the repertoire was profiled, and TCRdb retains in-frame clones only, with some absent. The profile covers about 25,000 clones, with 70% to 90% appearing a single time and roughly 3% taken by the ten largest. All patients' tumors stained robustly positive for Merkel cell polyomavirus Large T antigen by immunohistochemistry. KLL-tetramer+ populations exceeded 0.04% of CD8+ T cells in blood and/or cultured TIL. Lymph node tumors were analyzed for unknown-primary nodal or insufficient-primary cases. The data belong to a study of tumor-infiltrating T cells and Merkel cell polyomavirus. Study as a whole: The T cells studied were CD8+ and recognized the Merkel cell polyomavirus KLL epitope.

Study-level results: MCC-specific survival was better with more unique KLL-specific clonotypes in tumors. Only one public clonotype, shared by two patients, appeared among some 420 sequences.

The sequencing sample was made of lymph node tissue. The sequence was collected from a man in his forties or fifties with Merkel cell carcinoma. The chain is built from TRBV9 and TRBJ2-5, with D unresolved. With the DNA end fitting TRBJ2-7 better, the J assignment may be wrong. The CDR3, as DNA: TGTGCCAGCAGCCCTCGCCCTGGAGTCCCACACGAGCAGTACTTC. Its translation is CASSPRPGVPHEQYF.